There are many counts of the clone carrying this T cell receptor (beta chain). Its matching antigen is unknown. TCRdb re-called the multiplex PCR reads with MiXCR, one entry per CDR3 protein. The data contain nearly 200,000 distinct CDR3 sequences, around a third of them singletons. This sample was included in a study of breast tumors, draining lymph nodes, adjacent tissues. Findings of the study overall: Compared with basal-like, luminal-like tumors shared significantly more repertoire with nontumor tissue. The lymph node origin of tumor T cells was framed as consistent with a hypothesis, not demonstrated. Findings are consistent with lymph node origin and intratumoral expansion of most tumor T cells.

The lymph nodes were axillary draining lymph nodes from breast cancer patients. The CDR3 runs 14 residues. Trimming removed 5 bases at V and 8 bases at J, with 15 bases between. The germline gives CDR1 LNHDA, CDR2 SQIVND (reference sequence). This chain connects TRBV19 to TRBJ1-4; the D is unclear. The source of this sequence is a female donor with breast cancer. Some clones in this sample may be carry-over from other donors' samples. Sequenced material: axillary lymph node tissue. The DNA of the CDR3 is TGTGCCAGTAGTGTTTTAAAGGACGGGGAAAAACTGTTTTTT. This gives the protein CASSVLKDGEKLFF.